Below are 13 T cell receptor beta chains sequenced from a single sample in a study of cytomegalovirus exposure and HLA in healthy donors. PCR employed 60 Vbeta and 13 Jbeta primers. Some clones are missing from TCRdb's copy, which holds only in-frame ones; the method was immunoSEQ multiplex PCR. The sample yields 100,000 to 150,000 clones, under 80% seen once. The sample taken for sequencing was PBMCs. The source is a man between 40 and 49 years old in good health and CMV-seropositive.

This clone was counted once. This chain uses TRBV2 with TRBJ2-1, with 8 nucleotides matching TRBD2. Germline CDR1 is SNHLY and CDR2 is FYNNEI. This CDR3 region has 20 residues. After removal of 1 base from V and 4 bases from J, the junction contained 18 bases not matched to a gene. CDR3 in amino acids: CASSEERSGATLSKYNEQFF. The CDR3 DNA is TGTGCCAGCAGTGAAGAACGTAGCGGGGCGACCCTCTCCAAATACAATGAGCAGTTCTTC. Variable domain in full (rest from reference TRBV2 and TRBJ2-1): EPEVTQTPSHQVTQMGQEVILRCVPISNHLYFYWYRQILGQKVEFLVSFYNNEISEKSEIFDDQFSVERPDGSNFTLKIRSTKLEDSAMYFCASSEERSGATLSKYNEQFFGPGTRLTVL.

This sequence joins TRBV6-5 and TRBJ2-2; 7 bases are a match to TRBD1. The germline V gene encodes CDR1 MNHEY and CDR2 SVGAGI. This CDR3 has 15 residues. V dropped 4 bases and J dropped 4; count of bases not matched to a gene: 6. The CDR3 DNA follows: TGTGCCAGCAGTTGGCGACAGGGCAGCACCGGGGAGCTGTTTTTT. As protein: CASSWRQGSTGELFF.

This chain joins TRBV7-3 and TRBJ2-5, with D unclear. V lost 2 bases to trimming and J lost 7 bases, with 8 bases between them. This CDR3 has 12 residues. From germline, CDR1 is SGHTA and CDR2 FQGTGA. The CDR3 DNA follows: TGTGCCAGCAGCTTAGACTCCGGGACCCAGTACTTC. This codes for CASSLDSGTQYF.

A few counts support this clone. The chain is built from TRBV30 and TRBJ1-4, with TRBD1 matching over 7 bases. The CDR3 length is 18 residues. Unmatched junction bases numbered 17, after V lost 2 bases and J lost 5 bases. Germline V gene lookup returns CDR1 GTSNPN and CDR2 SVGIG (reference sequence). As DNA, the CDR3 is TGTGCCTGGAGTAGATTTGGCAGCGCAGGGGGAATGAATGAAAAACTGTTTTTT. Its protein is CAWSRFGSAGGMNEKLFF.

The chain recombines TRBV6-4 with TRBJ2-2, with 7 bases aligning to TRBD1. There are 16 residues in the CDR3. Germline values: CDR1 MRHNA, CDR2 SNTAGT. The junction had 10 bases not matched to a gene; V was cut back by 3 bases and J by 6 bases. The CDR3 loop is CASSDGQGVWPGELFF. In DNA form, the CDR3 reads TGTGCCAGCAGTGATGGGCAGGGGGTCTGGCCCGGGGAGCTGTTTTTT.

CDR3 coding DNA: TGTGCCAGCAGCTTAGTGAGGCAAGAGACCCAGTACTTC. Amino acids: CASSLVRQETQYF. V gene TRBV11-1 combines with J gene TRBJ2-5; D is undetermined. The V and J ends lost 1 base and 2 bases respectively, with 5 bases between them. The germline CDR1 and CDR2 sequences are SGHAT and FQDESV (reference sequence). The CDR3 contains 13 residues. The full variable domain, completed using reference TRBV11-1 and TRBJ2-5, is EAEVAQSPRYKITEKSQAVAFWCDPISGHATLYWYRQILGQGPELLVQFQDESVVDDSQLPKDRFSAERLKGVDSTLKIQPAELGDSAMYLCASSLVRQETQYFGPGTRLLVL.

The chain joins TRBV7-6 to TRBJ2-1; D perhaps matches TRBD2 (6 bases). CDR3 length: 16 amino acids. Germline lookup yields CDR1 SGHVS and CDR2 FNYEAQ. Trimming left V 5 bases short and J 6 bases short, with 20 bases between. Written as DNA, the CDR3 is TGTGCCAGCAGCCGGGAGTGGGGTGTCAGGGTCAATGAGCAGTTCTTC. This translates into CASSREWGVRVNEQFF.

Written as DNA, the CDR3 is TGTGCCAGCAGCCCACAGGACAGGGTTTTAGACGAGCAGTACTTC. Translation: CASSPQDRVLDEQYF. V is TRBV5-5 and J is TRBJ2-7; TRBD1 matches at 8 bases. The V and J ends lost 4 bases and 5 bases, in that order; junction bases with no gene match: 11. This CDR3 is 15 amino acids long. The germline gives CDR1 SGHKS, CDR2 YYEKEE (reference sequence).

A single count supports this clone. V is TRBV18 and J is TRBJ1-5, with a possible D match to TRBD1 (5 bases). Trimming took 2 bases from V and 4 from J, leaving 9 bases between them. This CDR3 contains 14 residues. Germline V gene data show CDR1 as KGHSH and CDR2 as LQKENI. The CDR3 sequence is CASSPSGANQPQHF. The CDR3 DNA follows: TGTGCCAGCTCACCATCTGGGGCGAATCAGCCCCAGCATTTT.

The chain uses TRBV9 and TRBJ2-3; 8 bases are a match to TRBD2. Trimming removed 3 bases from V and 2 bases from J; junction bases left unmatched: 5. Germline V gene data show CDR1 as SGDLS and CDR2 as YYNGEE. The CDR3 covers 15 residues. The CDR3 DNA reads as TGTGCCAGCAGCGCGTGGCGGGGGGACACAGATACGCAGTATTTT. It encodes CASSAWRGDTDTQYF. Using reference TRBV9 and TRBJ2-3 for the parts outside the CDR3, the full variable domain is DSGVTQTPKHLITATGQRVTLRCSPRSGDLSVYWYQQSLDQGLQFLIQYYNGEERAKGNILERFSAQQFPDLHSELNLSSLELGDSALYFCASSAWRGDTDTQYFGPGTRLTVL.

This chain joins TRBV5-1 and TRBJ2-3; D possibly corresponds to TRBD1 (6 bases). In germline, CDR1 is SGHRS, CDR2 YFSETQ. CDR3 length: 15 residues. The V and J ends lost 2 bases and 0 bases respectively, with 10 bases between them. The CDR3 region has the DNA TGCGCCAGCAGCTTCGGGGACACTAGCACAGATACGCAGTATTTT. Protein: CASSFGDTSTDTQYF. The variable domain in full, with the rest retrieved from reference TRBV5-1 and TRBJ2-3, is KAGVTQTPRYLIKTRGQQVTLSCSPISGHRSVSWYQQTPGQGLQFLFEYFSETQRNKGNFPGRFSGRQFSNSRSEMNVSTLELGDSALYLCASSFGDTSTDTQYFGPGTRLTVL.

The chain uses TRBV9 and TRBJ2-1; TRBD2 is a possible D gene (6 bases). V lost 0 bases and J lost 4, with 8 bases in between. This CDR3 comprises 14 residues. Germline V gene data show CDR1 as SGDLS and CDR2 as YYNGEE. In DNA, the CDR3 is TGTGCCAGCAGCGTAGGACTAGAATACAATGAGCAGTTCTTC. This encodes CASSVGLEYNEQFF.

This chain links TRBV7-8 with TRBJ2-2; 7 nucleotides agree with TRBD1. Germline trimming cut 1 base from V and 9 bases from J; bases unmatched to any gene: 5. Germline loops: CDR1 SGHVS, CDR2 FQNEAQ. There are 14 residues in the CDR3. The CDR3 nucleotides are TGTGCCAGCAGCTTAGGGACAGGCCCCCGGGAGCTGTTTTTT. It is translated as CASSLGTGPRELFF. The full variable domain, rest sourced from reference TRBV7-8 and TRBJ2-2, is GAGVSQSPRYKVAKRGQDVALRCDPISGHVSLFWYQQALGQGPEFLTYFQNEAQLDKSGLPSDRFFAERPEGSVSTLKIQRTQQEDSAVYLCASSLGTGPRELFFGEGSRLTVL.